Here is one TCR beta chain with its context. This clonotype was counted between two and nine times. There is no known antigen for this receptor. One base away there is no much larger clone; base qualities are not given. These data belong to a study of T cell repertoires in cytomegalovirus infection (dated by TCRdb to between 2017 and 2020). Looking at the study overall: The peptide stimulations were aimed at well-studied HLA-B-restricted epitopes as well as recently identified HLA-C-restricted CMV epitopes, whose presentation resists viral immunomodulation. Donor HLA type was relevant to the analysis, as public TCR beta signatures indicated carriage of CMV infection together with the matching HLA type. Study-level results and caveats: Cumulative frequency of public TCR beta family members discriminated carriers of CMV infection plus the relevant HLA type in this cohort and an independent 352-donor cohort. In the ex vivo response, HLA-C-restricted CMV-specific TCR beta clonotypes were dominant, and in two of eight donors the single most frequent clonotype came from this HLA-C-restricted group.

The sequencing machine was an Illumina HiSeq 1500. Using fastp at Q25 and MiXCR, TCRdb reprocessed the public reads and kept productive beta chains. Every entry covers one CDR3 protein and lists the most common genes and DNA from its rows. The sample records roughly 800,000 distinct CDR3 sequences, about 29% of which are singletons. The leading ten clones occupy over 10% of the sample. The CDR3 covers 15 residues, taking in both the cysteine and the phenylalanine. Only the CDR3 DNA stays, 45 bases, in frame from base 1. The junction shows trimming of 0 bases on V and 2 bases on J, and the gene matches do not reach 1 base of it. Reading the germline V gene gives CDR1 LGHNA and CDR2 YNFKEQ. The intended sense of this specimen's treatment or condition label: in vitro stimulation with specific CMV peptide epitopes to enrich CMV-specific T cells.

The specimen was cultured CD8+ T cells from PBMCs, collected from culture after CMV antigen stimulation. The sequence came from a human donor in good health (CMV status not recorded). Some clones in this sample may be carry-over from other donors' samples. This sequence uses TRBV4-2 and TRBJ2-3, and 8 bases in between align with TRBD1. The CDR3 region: CASSQEQGVTDTQYF. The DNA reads TGTGCCAGCAGCCAAGAACAGGGGGTCACAGATACGCAGTATTTT.